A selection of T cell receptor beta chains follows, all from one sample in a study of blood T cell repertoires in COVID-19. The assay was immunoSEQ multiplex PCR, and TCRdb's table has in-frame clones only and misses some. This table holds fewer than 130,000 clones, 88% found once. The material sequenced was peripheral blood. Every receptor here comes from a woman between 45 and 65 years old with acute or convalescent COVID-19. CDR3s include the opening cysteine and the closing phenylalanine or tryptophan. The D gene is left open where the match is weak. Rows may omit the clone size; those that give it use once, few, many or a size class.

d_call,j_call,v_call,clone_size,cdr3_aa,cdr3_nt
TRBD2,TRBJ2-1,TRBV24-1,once,CATGLAGGAYNEQFF,TGTGCCACTGGACTAGCGGGAGGCGCCTACAATGAGCAGTTCTTC
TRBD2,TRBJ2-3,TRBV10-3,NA,CAISESRLAGGSDTQYF,TGTGCCATCAGTGAGTCAAGACTAGCGGGTGGATCAGATACGCAGTATTTT
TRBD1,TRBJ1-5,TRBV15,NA,CATSSNRGYSNQPQHF,TGTGCCACCAGCAGTAACAGGGGATATAGCAATCAGCCCCAGCATTTT
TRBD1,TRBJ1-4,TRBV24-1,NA,CATSGGTGGSNEKLFF,TGTGCCACCAGTGGGGGGACAGGGGGCTCTAATGAAAAACTGTTTTTT
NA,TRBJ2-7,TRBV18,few,CASSTSTVEQYF,TGTGCCAGCTCTACCTCGACAGTCGAGCAGTACTTC
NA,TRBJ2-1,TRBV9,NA,CASSVGGTLSYNEQFF,TGTGCCAGCAGCGTAGGGGGGACTTTATCCTACAATGAGCAGTTCTTC
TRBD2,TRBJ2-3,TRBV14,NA,CASSQKRGSTDTQYF,TGTGCCAGCAGCCAGAAGCGGGGGAGCACAGATACGCAGTATTTT
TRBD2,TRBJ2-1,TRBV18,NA,CASSPGREGYNEQFF,TGTGCCAGCTCACCCGGGCGGGAGGGTTACAATGAGCAGTTCTTC
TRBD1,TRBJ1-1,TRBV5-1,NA,CASSLGTGGFGTEAFF,TGCGCCAGCAGCTTGGGGACAGGGGGCTTTGGCACTGAAGCTTTCTTT
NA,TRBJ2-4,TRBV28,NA,CASWQGSSGIQYF,TGTGCCAGCTGGCAGGGGAGTTCGGGCATTCAGTACTTC
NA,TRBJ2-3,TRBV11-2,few,CASSPRGAFPTDTQYF,TGTGCCAGCAGCCCCCGTGGGGCCTTCCCCACAGATACGCAGTATTTT
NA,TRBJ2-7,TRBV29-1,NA,CSVQVSYEQYF,TGCAGCGTTCAGGTCTCCTACGAGCAGTACTTC
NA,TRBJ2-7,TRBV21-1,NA,CASSKASGRAKRHEQYF,TGTGCCAGCAGCAAAGCTAGCGGGAGGGCCAAAAGACACGAGCAGTACTTC
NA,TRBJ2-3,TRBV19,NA,CASSPAGLATLGADTQYF,TGTGCCAGTAGTCCCGCGGGGCTAGCGACCTTAGGAGCAGATACGCAGTATTTT
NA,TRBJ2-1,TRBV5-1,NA,CASSLAVSGPYNEQFF,TGCGCCAGCAGCTTGGCCGTGTCAGGGCCTTACAATGAGCAGTTCTTC
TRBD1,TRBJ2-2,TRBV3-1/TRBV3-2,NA,CASSLPGGTGELFF,TGTGCCAGCAGCCTTCCAGGGGGCACCGGGGAGCTGTTTTTT
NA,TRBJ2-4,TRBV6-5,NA,CASSKQGTWDF,TGTGCCAGCAGTAAACAGGGCACTTGGGACTTC
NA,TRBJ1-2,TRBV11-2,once,CASSPSREVGYTF,TGTGCCAGCAGCCCCAGCAGGGAAGTGGGCTACACCTTC
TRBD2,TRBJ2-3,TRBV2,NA,CASSGESGGTQYF,TGTGCCAGCAGTGGGGAGTCGGGGGGTACGCAGTATTTT
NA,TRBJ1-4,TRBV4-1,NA,CASSQGDKNEKLFF,TGCGCCAGCAGCCAAGGGGACAAGAATGAAAAACTGTTTTTT
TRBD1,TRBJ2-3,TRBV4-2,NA,CASSQGTGQGGTDTQYF,TGTGCCAGCAGCCAGGGTACAGGACAGGGGGGCACAGATACGCAGTATTTT
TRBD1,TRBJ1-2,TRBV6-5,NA,CASSYSGGASGYTF,TGTGCCAGCAGTTACTCAGGGGGCGCGAGTGGCTACACCTTC
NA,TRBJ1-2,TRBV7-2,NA,CASSPRTEMFGYTF,TGTGCCAGCAGCCCCCGGACAGAAATGTTTGGCTACACCTTC
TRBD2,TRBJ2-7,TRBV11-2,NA,CASSRELAGGSYEQYF,TGTGCCAGCAGCCGGGAACTAGCGGGAGGATCCTACGAGCAGTACTTC
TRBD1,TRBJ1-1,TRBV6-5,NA,CASRLEGQGYTEAFF,TGTGCCAGCAGACTCGAGGGACAGGGGTACACTGAAGCTTTCTTT
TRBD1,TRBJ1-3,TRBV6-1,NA,CASSERDRGSGNTIYF,TGTGCCAGCAGTGAACGGGACAGGGGGTCTGGAAACACCATATATTTT
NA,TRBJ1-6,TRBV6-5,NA,CAARTVSNSPLHF,TGTGCAGCCAGGACTGTCTCAAATTCACCCCTCCACTTT